The 14 T cell receptor beta chains given below trace back to one sample, sequenced in a study of cytomegalovirus exposure and HLA in healthy donors. Both 60 Vbeta primers and 13 Jbeta primers went into the PCR. Using immunoSEQ multiplex PCR, the repertoire was profiled, and TCRdb retains in-frame clones only, with some absent. The sample includes 150,000 to 200,000 clones, about 83% seen only once; the top ten take 4.5% to 7.5%. The sequenced sample was PBMCs. The receptors here all came from a woman aged 25 to 39 in good health and CMV-seropositive.

This clone was picked up one time. The chain couples TRBV19 to TRBJ2-7, with a tentative D call TRBD1 (5 bases). CDR3 length: 13 residues. Looked up from germline, CDR1 is LNHDA and CDR2 is SQIVND (reference sequence). The V gene lost 1 base and the J gene lost 4 bases, with 8 bases spanning the gap. CDR3 DNA: TGTGCCAGTAGTATAGGGGGCGAGTACGAGCAGTACTTC. This sequence encodes CASSIGGEYEQYF.

V gene TRBV7-9 combines with J gene TRBJ2-1, with 9 bases aligning to TRBD1. CDR3 length: 16 residues. Trimming at V came to 3 bases and at J to 4 bases, leaving 7 bases not matched to a gene. Germline CDR1 is SEHNR and CDR2 is FQNEAQ (reference sequence). The CDR3 reads CASSLYAGTGYNEQFF. The CDR3 bases are TGTGCCAGCAGCTTGTACGCCGGGACAGGGTACAATGAGCAGTTCTTC.

The J gene is TRBJ2-7, the V gene TRBV6-1; 7 bases agree with TRBD1. CDR3 length equals 13 residues. Per the germline V gene, CDR1 is MNHNS and CDR2 is SASEGT. After removal of 5 bases from V and 5 bases from J, the junction contained 6 bases not matched to a gene. CDR3 region: CASSSIGGNEQYF. The CDR3 DNA is TGTGCCAGCAGTTCTATAGGGGGCAACGAGCAGTACTTC.

V gene TRBV28 combines with J gene TRBJ2-7, with D possibly matching TRBD2 (6 bases). Germline-derived CDR1 and CDR2 are MDHEN and SYDVKM. This CDR3 region has 11 residues. V lost 7 bases, J lost 8 bases, and 12 bases lay in between. CDR3: CASNSGVQQYF. CDR3 in DNA: TGTGCCAGCAACTCGGGGGTCCAGCAGTACTTC.

The rearrangement uses TRBV7-2 and TRBJ1-5; D gene ambiguous. Germline CDR1 reads SGHTA; CDR2 reads FQGNSA. This CDR3 spans 15 amino acids. The V gene lost 5 bases and the J gene lost 0 bases, with 11 bases spanning the gap. CDR3: CASSLAGYSNQPQHF. The DNA of the CDR3 is TGTGCCAGCAGCCTGGCGGGATATAGCAATCAGCCCCAGCATTTT.

Only a few counts were recorded for this clone. The chain carries TRBV11-3 and TRBJ2-5, with TRBD2 as a possible D gene (6 bases). The germline V gene encodes CDR1 SGHNT and CDR2 YENEEA. V lost 2 bases and J 4 bases, leaving 17 bases between the germline ends. This CDR3 region has 16 residues. This CDR3 reads CASSLSLGRGGETQYF. CDR3 sequence (DNA): TGTGCCAGCAGCTTATCCCTCGGTCGGGGAGGAGAGACCCAGTACTTC.

This clone was seen a handful of times. The chain carries TRBV6-5 and TRBJ2-5, with D perhaps TRBD1 (6 bases). CDR3 length equals 14 residues. Germline loops: CDR1 MNHEY, CDR2 SVGAGI. With 2 bases removed from V and 3 bases from J, the gap between germline ends came to 10 bases. CDR3 bases: TGTGCCAGCAGTTACCAGGACAGTAAAGAGACCCAGTACTTC. Its protein product is CASSYQDSKETQYF.

The rearrangement uses TRBV5-1 and TRBJ1-2; 7 bases line up with TRBD1. V lost 5 bases and J lost 4; bases outside the gene matches: 8. The CDR3 is 14 residues long. Germline V gene lookup returns CDR1 SGHRS and CDR2 YFSETQ. The CDR3 is CASSPRDSPYGYTF. DNA for the CDR3: TGCGCCAGCAGTCCTCGGGACAGCCCCTATGGCTACACCTTC.

The chain is built from TRBV6-5 and TRBJ1-5, with a weak D call TRBD1 (6 bases). The CDR3 extends over 15 amino acids. Germline V gene sequence: CDR1 MNHEY, CDR2 SVGAGI. V dropped 10 bases and J dropped 0 bases, with 16 bases sitting between them. For the CDR3, the DNA is TGTGCCACCTTATCGGACAGAAATAGCAATCAGCCCCAGCATTTT. Translating gives CATLSDRNSNQPQHF.

This clone showed up just a few times. V and J are TRBV6-5 and TRBJ1-2, with 9 bases lining up with TRBD1. Germline values: CDR1 MNHEY, CDR2 SVGAGI. V gave up 0 bases and J gave up 5 bases; unmatched junction bases: 7. The CDR3 sequence is 16 residues long. CDR3 sequence reads: CASSYSNPGTGYGYTF. In nucleotides, the CDR3 is TGTGCCAGCAGTTACTCCAACCCCGGGACAGGGTATGGCTACACCTTC.

The chain is built from TRBV6-5 and TRBJ2-1, with D perhaps matching TRBD1 (5 bases). The CDR3 is made up of 12 amino acids. Between the trimmed V and J ends, which lost 6 bases and 9 bases, there was a span of 12 bases. Germline-derived CDR1 and CDR2 are MNHEY and SVGAGI. This chain's CDR3 is CASSPLDIEQFF. The CDR3, as DNA: TGTGCCAGCAGCCCCTTGGACATTGAGCAGTTCTTC.

V is TRBV11-2 and J is TRBJ2-2; D call uncertain. Trimming cost V 0 bases and J 2 bases, with 16 bases left between them. Germline CDR1 is SGHAT and CDR2 is FQNNGV. The CDR3 has 18 amino acids. The CDR3 spells CASSLDLGSRINTGELFF. The CDR3 region has the DNA TGTGCCAGCAGCTTAGATCTTGGCTCTAGGATTAACACCGGGGAGCTGTTTTTT.

CDR3 region: CASSWTGGTDTQYF. The CDR3 region has the DNA TGTGCCAGCAGTTGGACAGGGGGCACAGATACGCAGTATTTT. This chain joins TRBV25-1 and TRBJ2-3, with 9 bases lining up with TRBD1. This CDR3 is 14 amino acids long. The V gene end was trimmed by 5 bases and the J gene end by 1 base; junction bases not matched to a gene: 1. Germline V gene lookup returns CDR1 MGHDK and CDR2 SYGVNS.

J is TRBJ1-5 and V is TRBV28; no reliable D call. The CDR3 sequence is 18 residues long. Germline assignment: CDR1 MDHEN and CDR2 SYDVKM. Trimming left V 5 bases short and J 0 bases short, with 20 bases between. The CDR3 here is CASSPPGGAFDSNQPQHF. In nucleotides, the CDR3 is TGTGCCAGCAGTCCTCCGGGAGGCGCATTCGATAGCAATCAGCCCCAGCATTTT.